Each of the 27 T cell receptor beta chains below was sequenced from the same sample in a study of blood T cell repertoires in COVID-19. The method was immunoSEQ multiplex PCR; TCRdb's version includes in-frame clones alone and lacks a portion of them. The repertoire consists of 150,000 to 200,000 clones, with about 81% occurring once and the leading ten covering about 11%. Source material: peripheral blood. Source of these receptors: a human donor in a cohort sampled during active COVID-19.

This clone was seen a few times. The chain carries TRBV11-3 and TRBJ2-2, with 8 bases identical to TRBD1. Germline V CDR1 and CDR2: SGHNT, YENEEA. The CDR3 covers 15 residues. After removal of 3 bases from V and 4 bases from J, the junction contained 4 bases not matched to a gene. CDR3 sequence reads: CASSFTTGGTGELFF. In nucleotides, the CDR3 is TGTGCCAGCAGCTTCACTACAGGGGGCACCGGGGAGCTGTTTTTT. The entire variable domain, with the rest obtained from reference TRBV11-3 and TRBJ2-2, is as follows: EAGVVQSPRYKIIEKKQPVAFWCNPISGHNTLYWYLQNLGQGPELLIRYENEEAVDDSQLPKDRFSAERLKGVDSTLKIQPAELGDSAVYLCASSFTTGGTGELFFGEGSRLTVL.

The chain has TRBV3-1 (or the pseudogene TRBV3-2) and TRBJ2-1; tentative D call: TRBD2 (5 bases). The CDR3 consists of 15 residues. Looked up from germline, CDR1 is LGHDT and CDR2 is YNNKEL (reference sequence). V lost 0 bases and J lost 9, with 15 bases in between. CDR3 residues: CASSQDWRVSGEQFF. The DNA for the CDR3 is TGTGCCAGCAGCCAAGATTGGCGGGTGTCCGGTGAGCAGTTCTTC.

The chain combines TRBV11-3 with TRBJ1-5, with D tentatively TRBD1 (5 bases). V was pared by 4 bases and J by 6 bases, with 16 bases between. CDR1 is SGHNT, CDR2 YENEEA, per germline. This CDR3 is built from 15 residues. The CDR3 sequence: CASSWGLILGQPQHF. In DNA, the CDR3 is TGTGCCAGCAGCTGGGGCTTGATTCTCGGTCAGCCCCAGCATTTT. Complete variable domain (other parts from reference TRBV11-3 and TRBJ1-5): EAGVVQSPRYKIIEKKQPVAFWCNPISGHNTLYWYLQNLGQGPELLIRYENEEAVDDSQLPKDRFSAERLKGVDSTLKIQPAELGDSAVYLCASSWGLILGQPQHFGDGTRLSIL.

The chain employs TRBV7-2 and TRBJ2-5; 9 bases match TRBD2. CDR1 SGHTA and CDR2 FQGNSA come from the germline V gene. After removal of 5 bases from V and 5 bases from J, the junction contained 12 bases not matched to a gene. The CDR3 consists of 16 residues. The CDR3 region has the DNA TGTGCCAGCAGCCAAGCCGGGACTAGCATTATGGAGACCCAGTACTTC. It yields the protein CASSQAGTSIMETQYF.

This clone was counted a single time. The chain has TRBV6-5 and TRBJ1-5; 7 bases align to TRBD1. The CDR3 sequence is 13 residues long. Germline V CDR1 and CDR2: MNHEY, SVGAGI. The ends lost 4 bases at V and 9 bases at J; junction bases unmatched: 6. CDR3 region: CASSSDRAGPQHF. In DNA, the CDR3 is TGTGCCAGCAGTTCTGACAGGGCTGGGCCCCAGCATTTT.

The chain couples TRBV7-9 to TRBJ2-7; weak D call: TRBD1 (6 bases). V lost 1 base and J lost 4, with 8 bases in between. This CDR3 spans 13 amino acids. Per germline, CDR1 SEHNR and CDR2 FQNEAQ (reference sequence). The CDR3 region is CASSLGQVYEQYF. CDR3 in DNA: TGTGCCAGCAGCTTAGGACAGGTTTACGAGCAGTACTTC.

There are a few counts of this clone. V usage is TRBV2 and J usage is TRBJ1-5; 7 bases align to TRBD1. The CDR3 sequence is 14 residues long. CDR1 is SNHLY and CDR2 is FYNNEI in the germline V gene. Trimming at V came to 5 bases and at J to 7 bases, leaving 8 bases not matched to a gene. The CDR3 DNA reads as TGTGCCAGCAGTTACAGGGGAAAGGGACAGCCCCAGCATTTT. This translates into CASSYRGKGQPQHF.

In DNA form, the CDR3 reads TGTGCCAGCAGTCCCATCAGGGGAGGGGAGACCCAGTACTTC. Translation gives CASSPIRGGETQYF. The chain combines TRBV6-6 with TRBJ2-5; D might be TRBD2 (7 bases). In germline, CDR1 is MNHNY, CDR2 SVGAGI (reference sequence). The CDR3 has 14 residues. With 5 bases removed from V and 5 bases from J, the gap between germline ends came to 15 bases.

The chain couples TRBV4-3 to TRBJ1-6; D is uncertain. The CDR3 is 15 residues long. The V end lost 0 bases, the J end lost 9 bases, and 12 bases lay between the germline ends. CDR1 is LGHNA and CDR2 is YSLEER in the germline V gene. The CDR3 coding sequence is TGCGCCAGCAGCCAAGACCTAATGGTGTCTTCACCCCTCCACTTT. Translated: CASSQDLMVSSPLHF.

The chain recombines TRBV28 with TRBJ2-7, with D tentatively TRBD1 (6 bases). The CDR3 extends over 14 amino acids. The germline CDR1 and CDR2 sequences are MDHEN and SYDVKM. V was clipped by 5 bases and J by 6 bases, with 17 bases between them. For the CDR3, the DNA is TGTGCCAGCAGTGCGACAGGACCCTCCCTCGAGCAGTACTTC. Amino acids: CASSATGPSLEQYF.

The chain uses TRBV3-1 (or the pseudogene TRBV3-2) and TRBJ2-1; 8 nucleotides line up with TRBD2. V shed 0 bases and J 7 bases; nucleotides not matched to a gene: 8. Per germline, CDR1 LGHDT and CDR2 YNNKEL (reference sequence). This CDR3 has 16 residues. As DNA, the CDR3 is TGTGCCAGCAGCCAAGATTTCGCGGGAGGCGGGAATGAGCAGTTCTTC. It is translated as CASSQDFAGGGNEQFF.

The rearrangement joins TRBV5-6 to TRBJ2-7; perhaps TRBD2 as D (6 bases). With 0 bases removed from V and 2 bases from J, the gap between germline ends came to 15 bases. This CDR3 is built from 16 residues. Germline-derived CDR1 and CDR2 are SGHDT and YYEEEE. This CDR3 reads CASSLAGGADPYEQYF. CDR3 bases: TGTGCCAGCAGCTTGGCGGGCGGGGCTGATCCCTACGAGCAGTACTTC.

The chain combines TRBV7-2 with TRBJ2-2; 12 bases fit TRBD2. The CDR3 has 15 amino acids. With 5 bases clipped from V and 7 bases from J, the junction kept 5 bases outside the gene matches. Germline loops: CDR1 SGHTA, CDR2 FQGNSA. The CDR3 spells CASSALAGGIGELFF. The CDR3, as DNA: TGTGCCAGCAGCGCACTAGCGGGGGGCATCGGGGAGCTGTTTTTT.

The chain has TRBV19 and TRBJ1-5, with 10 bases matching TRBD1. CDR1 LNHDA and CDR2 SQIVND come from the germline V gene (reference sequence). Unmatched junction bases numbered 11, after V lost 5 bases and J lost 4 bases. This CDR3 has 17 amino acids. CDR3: CASSWTVDRGRNQPQHF. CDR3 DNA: TGTGCCAGTAGTTGGACTGTGGACAGGGGGAGAAATCAGCCCCAGCATTTT.

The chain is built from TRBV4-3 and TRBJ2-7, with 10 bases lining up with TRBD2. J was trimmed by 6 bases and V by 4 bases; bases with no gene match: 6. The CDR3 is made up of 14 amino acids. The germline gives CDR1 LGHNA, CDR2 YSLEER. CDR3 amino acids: CASSPSGRAFEQYF. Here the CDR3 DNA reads TGCGCCAGCAGCCCGAGCGGGAGGGCTTTCGAGCAGTACTTC.

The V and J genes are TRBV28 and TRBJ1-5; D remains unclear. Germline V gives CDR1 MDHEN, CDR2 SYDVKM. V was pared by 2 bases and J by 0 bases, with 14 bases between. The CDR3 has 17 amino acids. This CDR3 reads CASSLGRRGVSNQPQHF. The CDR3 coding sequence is TGTGCCAGCAGTTTAGGGCGGCGGGGAGTTAGCAATCAGCCCCAGCATTTT.

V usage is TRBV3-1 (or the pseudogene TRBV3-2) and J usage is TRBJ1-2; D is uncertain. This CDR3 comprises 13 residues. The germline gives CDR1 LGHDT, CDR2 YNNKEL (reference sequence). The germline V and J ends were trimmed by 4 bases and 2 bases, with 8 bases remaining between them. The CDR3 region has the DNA TGTGCCAGCAGCCCGGACTTCAACTATGGCTACACCTTC. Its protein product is CASSPDFNYGYTF.

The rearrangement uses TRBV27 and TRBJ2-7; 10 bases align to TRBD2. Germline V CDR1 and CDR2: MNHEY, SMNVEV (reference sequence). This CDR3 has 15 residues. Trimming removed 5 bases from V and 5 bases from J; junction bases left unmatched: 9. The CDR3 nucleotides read TGTGCCAGCAGTCCCCGGGTTAGCGGGGGGAACGAGCAGTACTTC. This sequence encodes CASSPRVSGGNEQYF.

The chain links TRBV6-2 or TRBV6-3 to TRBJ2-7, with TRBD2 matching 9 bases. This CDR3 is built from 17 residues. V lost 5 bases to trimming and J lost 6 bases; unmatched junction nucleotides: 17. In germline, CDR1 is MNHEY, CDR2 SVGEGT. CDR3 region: CASSTRDSGRYYVEQYF. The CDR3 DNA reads TGTGCCAGCAGTACCAGGGATAGCGGGAGATACTACGTCGAGCAGTACTTC.

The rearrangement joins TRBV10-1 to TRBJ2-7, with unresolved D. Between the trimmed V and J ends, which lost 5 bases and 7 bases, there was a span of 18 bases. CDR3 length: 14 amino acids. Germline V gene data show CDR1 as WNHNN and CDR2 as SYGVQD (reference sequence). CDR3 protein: CASSPLRSSGEQYF. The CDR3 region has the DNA TGCGCCAGCAGTCCGCTGCGCTCCTCGGGTGAGCAGTACTTC.

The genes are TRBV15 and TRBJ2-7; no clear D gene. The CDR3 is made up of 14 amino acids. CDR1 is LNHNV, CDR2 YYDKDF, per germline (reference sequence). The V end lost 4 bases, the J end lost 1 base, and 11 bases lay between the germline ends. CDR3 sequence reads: CATSNFSLSYEQYF. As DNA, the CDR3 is TGTGCCACCAGCAATTTCTCTTTATCCTACGAGCAGTACTTC.

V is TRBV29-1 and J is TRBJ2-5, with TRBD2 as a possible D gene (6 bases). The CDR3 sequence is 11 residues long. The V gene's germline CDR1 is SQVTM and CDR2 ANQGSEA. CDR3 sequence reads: CTGSYGETQYF. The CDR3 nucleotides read TGCACCGGGAGTTATGGGGAGACCCAGTACTTC.

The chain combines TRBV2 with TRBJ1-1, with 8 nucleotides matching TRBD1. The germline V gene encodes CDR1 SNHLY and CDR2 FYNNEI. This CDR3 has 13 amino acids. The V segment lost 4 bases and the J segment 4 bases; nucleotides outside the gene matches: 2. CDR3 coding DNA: TGTGCCAGCAGTGGGGACAGGCTCACTGAAGCTTTCTTT. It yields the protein CASSGDRLTEAFF. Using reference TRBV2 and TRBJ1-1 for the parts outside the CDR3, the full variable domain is EPEVTQTPSHQVTQMGQEVILRCVPISNHLYFYWYRQILGQKVEFLVSFYNNEISEKSEIFDDQFSVERPDGSNFTLKIRSTKLEDSAMYFCASSGDRLTEAFFGQGTRLTVV.

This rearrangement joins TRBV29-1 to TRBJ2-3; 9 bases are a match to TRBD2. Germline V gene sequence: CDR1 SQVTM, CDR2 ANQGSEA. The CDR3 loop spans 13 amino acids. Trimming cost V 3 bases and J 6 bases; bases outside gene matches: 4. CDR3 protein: CSVDQAGGDTQYF. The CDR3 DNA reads TGCAGCGTTGACCAGGCGGGGGGGGATACGCAGTATTTT.

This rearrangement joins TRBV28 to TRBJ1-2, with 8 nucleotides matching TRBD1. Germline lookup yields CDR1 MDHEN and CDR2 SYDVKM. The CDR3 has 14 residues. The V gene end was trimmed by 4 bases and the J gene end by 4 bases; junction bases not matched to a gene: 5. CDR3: CASSSPGGPYGYTF. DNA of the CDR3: TGTGCCAGCAGTTCACCAGGGGGCCCCTATGGCTACACCTTC.

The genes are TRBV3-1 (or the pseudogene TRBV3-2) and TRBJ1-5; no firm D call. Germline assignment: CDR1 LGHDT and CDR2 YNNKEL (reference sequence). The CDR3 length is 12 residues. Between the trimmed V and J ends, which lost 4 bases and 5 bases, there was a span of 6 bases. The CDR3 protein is CASSRVDQPQHF. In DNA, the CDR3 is TGTGCCAGCAGCCGAGTGGATCAGCCCCAGCATTTT.

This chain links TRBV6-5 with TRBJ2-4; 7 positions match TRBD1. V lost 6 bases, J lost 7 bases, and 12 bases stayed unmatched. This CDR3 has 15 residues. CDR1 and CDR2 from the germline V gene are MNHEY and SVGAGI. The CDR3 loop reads CASREPGQSDNIQYF. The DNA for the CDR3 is TGTGCCAGCAGAGAGCCGGGACAGAGTGATAACATTCAGTACTTC.